Below are 12 T cell receptor beta chains sequenced from a single sample in a study of cytomegalovirus exposure and HLA in healthy donors. PCR employed 60 Vbeta and 13 Jbeta primers. Assay used: immunoSEQ multiplex PCR; TCRdb lists only in-frame clones, some missing. Here the sample spans 84,000 or so clones, more than 60% being singletons. Sequencing was carried out using PBMCs. Source of these receptors: a man aged 25-45 years in good health and CMV-seronegative.

The V gene is TRBV4-3, the J gene TRBJ1-6; possible D gene TRBD1, 6 bases. V was cut by 0 bases and J by 7 bases, with 13 bases left in between. The CDR3 totals 16 residues. Germline V gene sequence: CDR1 LGHNA, CDR2 YSLEER. DNA of the CDR3: TGCGCCAGCAGCCAAGATGGATCAGGGGTGAATTCACCCCTCCACTTT. Protein sequence: CASSQDGSGVNSPLHF.

The chain has TRBV11-2 and TRBJ1-4, with D unclear. V was trimmed by 1 base and J by 4 bases, leaving 10 bases between them. Germline-derived CDR1 and CDR2 are SGHAT and FQNNGV. The CDR3 sequence is 15 residues long. CDR3 nucleotide sequence: TGTGCCAGCAGCTTAGTATGGCGGAGTAATGAAAAACTGTTTTTT. This gives the protein CASSLVWRSNEKLFF.

V is TRBV7-9 and J is TRBJ2-6; a possible D gene is TRBD2 (5 bases). V was cut by 1 base and J by 2 bases, with 6 bases left in between. This CDR3 contains 15 residues. Germline V gene data show CDR1 as SEHNR and CDR2 as FQNEAQ (reference sequence). CDR3 amino acids: CASSLGGAGANVLTF. CDR3 sequence (DNA): TGTGCCAGCAGCTTAGGGGGAGCTGGGGCCAACGTCCTGACTTTC.

The chain recombines TRBV2 with TRBJ1-5; no clear D. This CDR3 region has 15 residues. Trimming took off 5 bases at V and 0 bases at J, with 11 bases between the two ends. From germline, CDR1 is SNHLY and CDR2 FYNNEI. CDR3 amino acids: CASSSGSDSNQPQHF. CDR3 nucleotides: TGTGCCAGCAGTTCCGGGTCCGATAGCAATCAGCCCCAGCATTTT.

The CDR3 DNA sequence: TGCAGCGTTGTAGGGGAGGGCACTGAAGCTTTCTTT. Protein sequence: CSVVGEGTEAFF. The chain joins TRBV29-1 to TRBJ1-1; a weak D match, TRBD1 (5 bases). CDR1 and CDR2 (germline): SQVTM, ANQGSEA. V shed 4 bases and J shed 4 bases, with 10 bases lying between them. The CDR3 has 12 residues.

V and J are TRBV30 and TRBJ1-1, with D tentatively TRBD1 (5 bases). CDR3 size: 13 residues. Germline V CDR1 and CDR2: GTSNPN, SVGIG (reference sequence). V shed 5 bases and J shed 2 bases, with 12 bases lying between them. CDR3: CAWAPRGNTEAFF. The CDR3 bases are TGTGCCTGGGCCCCAAGGGGTAACACTGAAGCTTTCTTT. Combining the CDR3 with reference TRBV30 and TRBJ1-1 gives the whole variable domain SQTIHQWPATLVQPVGSPLSLECTVEGTSNPNLYWYRQAAGRGLQLLFYSVGIGQISSEVPQNLSASRPQDRQFILSSKKLLLSDSGFYLCAWAPRGNTEAFFGQGTRLTVV.

This clone was counted only a few times. At the DNA level, this CDR3 is encoded by other sequences in the same sample as well. V usage is TRBV5-1 and J usage is TRBJ1-5, with D perhaps TRBD1 (5 bases). V was pared by 3 bases and J by 2 bases, with 9 bases between. CDR3 length: 14 residues. Germline CDR1 is SGHRS and CDR2 is YFSETQ. The CDR3 is CASSSTGGNQPQHF. The CDR3 DNA is TGCGCCAGCAGCTCCACAGGTGGCAATCAGCCCCAGCATTTT.

This chain joins TRBV7-2 and TRBJ1-2, with 9 nucleotides matching TRBD1. The CDR3 sequence is 14 residues long. In germline, CDR1 is SGHTA, CDR2 FQGNSA. V shed 5 bases and J 6 bases; nucleotides not matched to a gene: 7. CDR3 DNA: TGTGCCAGCAGCGATAACAGGGGGCCCGATGGCTACACCTTC. Its translation is CASSDNRGPDGYTF. Full variable domain (rest looked up from reference TRBV7-2 and TRBJ1-2): GAGVSQSPSNKVTEKGKDVELRCDPISGHTALYWYRQSLGQGLEFLIYFQGNSAPDKSGLPSDRFSAERTGGSVSTLTIQRTQQEDSAVYLCASSDNRGPDGYTFGSGTRLTVV.

The chain links TRBV5-4 to TRBJ2-2; 7 bases map to TRBD2. CDR1 SGHNT and CDR2 YYREEE come from the germline V gene (reference sequence). V gave up 0 bases and J gave up 0 bases; unmatched junction bases: 5. CDR3 length equals 17 residues. CDR3: CASSLVPAGTNTGELFF. The CDR3 DNA reads as TGTGCCAGCAGCTTGGTCCCAGCGGGGACGAACACCGGGGAGCTGTTTTTT.

This chain joins TRBV28 and TRBJ1-2; D not certain. CDR1 and CDR2 from the germline V gene are MDHEN and SYDVKM. The CDR3 contains 13 residues. The V and J ends lost 3 bases and 2 bases respectively, with 7 bases between them. The CDR3 loop reads CASSFTENYGYTF. DNA for the CDR3: TGTGCCAGCAGTTTCACGGAGAACTATGGCTACACCTTC.

The rearrangement links TRBV4-3 to TRBJ1-1; D uncertain. V gave up 4 bases and J gave up 0 bases, with 6 bases separating them. The length of the CDR3 is 13 residues. The germline gives CDR1 LGHNA, CDR2 YSLEER. The chain's CDR3 is CASSPRMNTEAFF. The CDR3 region has the DNA TGCGCCAGCAGCCCCAGAATGAACACTGAAGCTTTCTTT.

This clone was observed a handful of times. The V call is TRBV7-9, the J call TRBJ2-7, with TRBD1 identical over 9 bases. The CDR3 is made up of 16 amino acids. The germline V gene has CDR1 SEHNR and CDR2 FQNEAQ (reference sequence). J lost 3 bases, V lost 5 bases, and 11 bases had no gene match. CDR3 DNA sequence: TGTGCCAGCAGCCCGAGAGCCGGGACAGGGTTCTACGAGCAGTACTTC. Its protein product is CASSPRAGTGFYEQYF.